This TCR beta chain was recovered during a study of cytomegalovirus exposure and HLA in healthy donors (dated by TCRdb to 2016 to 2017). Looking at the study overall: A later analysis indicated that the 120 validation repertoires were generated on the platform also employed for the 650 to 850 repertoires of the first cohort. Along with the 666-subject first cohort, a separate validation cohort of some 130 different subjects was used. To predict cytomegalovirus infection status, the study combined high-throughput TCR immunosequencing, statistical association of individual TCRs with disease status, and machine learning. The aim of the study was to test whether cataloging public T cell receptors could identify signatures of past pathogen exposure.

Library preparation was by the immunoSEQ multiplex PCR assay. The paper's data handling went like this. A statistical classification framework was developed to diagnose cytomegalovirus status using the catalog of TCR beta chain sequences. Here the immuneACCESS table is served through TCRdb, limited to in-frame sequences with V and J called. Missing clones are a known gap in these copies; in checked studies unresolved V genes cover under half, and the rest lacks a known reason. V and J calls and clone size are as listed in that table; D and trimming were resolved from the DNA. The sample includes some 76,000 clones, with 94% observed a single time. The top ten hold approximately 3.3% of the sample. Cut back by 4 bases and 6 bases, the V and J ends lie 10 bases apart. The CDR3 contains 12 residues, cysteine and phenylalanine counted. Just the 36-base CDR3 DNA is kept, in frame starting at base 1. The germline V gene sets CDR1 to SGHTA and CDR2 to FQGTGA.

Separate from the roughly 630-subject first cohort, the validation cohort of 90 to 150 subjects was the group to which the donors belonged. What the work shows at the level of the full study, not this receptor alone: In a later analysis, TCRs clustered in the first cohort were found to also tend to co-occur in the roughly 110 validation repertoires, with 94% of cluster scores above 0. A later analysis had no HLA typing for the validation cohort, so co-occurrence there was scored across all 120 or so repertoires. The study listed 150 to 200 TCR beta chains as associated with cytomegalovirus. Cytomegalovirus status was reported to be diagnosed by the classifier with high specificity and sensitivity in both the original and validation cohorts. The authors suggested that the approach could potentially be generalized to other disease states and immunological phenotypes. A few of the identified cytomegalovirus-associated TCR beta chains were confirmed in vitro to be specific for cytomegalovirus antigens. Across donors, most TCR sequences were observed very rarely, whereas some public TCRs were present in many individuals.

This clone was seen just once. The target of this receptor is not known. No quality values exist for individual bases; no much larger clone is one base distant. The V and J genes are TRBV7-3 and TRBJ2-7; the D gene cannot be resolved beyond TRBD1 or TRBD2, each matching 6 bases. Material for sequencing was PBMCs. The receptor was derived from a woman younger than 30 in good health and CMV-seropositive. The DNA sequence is TGTGCCAGCAGCTCAACGGGGGCCGAGCAGTACTTC. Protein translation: CASSSTGAEQYF.